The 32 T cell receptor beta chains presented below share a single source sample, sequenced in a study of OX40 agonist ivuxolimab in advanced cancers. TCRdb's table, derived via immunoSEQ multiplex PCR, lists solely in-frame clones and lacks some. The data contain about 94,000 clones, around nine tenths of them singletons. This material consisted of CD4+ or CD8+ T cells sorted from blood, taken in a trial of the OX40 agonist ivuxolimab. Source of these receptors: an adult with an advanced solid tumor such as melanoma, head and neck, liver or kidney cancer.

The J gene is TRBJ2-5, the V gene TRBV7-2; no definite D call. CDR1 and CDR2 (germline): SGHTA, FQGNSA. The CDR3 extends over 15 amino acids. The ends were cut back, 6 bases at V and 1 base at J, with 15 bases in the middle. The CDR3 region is CASSFRLAGQETQYF. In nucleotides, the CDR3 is TGTGCCAGCAGTTTTAGGTTAGCAGGCCAAGAGACCCAGTACTTC.

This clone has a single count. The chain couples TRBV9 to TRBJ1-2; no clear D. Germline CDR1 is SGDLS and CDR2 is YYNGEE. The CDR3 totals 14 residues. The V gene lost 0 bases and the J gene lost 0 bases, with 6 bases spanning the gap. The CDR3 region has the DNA TGTGCCAGCAGCGTAGAGGGTACTAACTATGGCTACACCTTC. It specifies CASSVEGTNYGYTF.

The CDR3 reads CASSVDGGNRFLCNQPQHF. The CDR3 nucleotides read TGTGCCAGCAGCGTAGATGGCGGTAATAGGTTTTTATGCAATCAGCCCCAGCATTTT. The rearrangement uses TRBV9 and TRBJ1-5; no definite D call. Germline V gene sequence: CDR1 SGDLS, CDR2 YYNGEE. V shed 0 bases and J shed 2 bases, with 21 bases lying between them. CDR3 size: 19 residues.

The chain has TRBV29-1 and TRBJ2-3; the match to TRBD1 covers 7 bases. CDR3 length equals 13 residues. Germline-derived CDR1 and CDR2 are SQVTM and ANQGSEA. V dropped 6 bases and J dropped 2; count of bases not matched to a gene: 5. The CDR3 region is CSVTGLATDTQYF. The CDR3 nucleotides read TGCAGCGTGACAGGGTTAGCCACAGATACGCAGTATTTT.

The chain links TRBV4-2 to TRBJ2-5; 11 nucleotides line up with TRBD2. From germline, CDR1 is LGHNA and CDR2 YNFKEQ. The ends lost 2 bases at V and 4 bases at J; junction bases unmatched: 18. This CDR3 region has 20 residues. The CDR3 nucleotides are TGTGCCAGCAGCCAAATCCTCTGGGGTAGCGGGGGGGCCGGCGTAGAGACCCAGTACTTC. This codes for CASSQILWGSGGAGVETQYF.

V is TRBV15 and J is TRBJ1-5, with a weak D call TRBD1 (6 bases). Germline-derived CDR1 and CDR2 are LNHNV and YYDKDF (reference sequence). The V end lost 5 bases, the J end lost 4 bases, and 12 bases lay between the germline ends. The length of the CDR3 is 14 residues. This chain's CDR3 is CATSRQQGNQPQHF. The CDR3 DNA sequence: TGTGCCACCAGCCGACAACAGGGTAATCAGCCCCAGCATTTT. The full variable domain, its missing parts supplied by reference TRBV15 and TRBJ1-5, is DAMVIQNPRYQVTQFGKPVTLSCSQTLNHNVMYWYQQKSSQAPKLLFHYYDKDFNNEADTPDNFQSRRPNTSFCFLDIRSPGLGDTAMYLCATSRQQGNQPQHFGDGTRLSIL.

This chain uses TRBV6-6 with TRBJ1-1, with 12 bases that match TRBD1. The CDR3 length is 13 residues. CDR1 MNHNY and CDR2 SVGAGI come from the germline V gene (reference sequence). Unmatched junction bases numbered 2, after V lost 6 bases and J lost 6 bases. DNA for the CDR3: TGTGCCAGCAGGGGACAGGGGGCATCTGAAGCTTTCTTT. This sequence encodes CASRGQGASEAFF.

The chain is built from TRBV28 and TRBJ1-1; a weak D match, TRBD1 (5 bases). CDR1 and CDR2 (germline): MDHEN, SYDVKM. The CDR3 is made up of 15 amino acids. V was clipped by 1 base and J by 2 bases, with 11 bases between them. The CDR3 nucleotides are TGTGCCAGCAGTTTATTTGGGGCACAAAACACTGAAGCTTTCTTT. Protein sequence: CASSLFGAQNTEAFF.

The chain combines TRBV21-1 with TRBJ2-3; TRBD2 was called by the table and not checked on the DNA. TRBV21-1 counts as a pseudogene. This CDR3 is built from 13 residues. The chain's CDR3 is CASSKRLADTQYF. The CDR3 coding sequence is TGTGCCAGCAGCAAAAGACTAGCAGATACGCAGTATTTT.

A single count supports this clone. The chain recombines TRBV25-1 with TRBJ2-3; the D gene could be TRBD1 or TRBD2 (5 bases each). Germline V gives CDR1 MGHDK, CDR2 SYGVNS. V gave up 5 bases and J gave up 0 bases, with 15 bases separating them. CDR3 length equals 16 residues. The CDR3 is CASSPTGRWSTDTQYF. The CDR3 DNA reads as TGTGCCAGCAGTCCAACGGGACGGTGGAGCACAGATACGCAGTATTTT.

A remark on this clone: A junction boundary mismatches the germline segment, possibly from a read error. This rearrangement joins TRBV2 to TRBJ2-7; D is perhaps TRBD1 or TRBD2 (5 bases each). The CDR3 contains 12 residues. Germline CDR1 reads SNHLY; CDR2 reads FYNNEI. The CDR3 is CASSEARGRPHF. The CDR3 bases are TGTGCCAGCAGTGAAGCTAGGGGACGCCCACACTTC.

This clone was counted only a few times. The CDR3 DNA reads as TGTGCCATCCCACCCCCGGGGCATCAGCCCCAGCATTTT. It encodes CAIPPPGHQPQHF. The chain has TRBV27 and TRBJ1-5; the D gene is possibly TRBD1 (5 bases). CDR1 and CDR2 (germline): MNHEY, SMNVEV (reference sequence). Trimming took off 10 bases at V and 5 bases at J, with 15 bases between the two ends. The CDR3 runs 13 residues.

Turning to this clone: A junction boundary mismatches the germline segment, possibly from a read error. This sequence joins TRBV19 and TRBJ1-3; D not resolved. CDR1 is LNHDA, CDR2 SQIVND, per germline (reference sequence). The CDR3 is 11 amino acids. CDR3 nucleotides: TGTGCGAGTATCTCTGGAAACACCATATATTTT. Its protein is CASISGNTIYF. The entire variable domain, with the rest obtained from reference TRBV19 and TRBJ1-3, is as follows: DGGITQSPKYLFRKEGQNVTLSCEQNLNHDAMYWYRQDPGQGLRLIYYSQIVNDFQKGDIAEGYSVSREKKESFPLTVTSAQKNPTAFYLCASISGNTIYFGEGSWLTVV.

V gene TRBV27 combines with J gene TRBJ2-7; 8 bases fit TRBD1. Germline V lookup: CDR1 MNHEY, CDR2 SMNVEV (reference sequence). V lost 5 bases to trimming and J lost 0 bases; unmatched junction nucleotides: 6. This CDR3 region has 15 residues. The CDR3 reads CASSLQGASSYEQYF. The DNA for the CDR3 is TGTGCCAGCAGTCTTCAGGGGGCCAGCTCCTACGAGCAGTACTTC.

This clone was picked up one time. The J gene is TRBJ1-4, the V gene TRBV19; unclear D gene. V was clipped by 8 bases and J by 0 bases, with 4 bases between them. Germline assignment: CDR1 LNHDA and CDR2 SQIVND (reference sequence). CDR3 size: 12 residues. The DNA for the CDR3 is TGTGCCAGTTCTGCAACTAATGAAAAACTGTTTTTT. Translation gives CASSATNEKLFF.

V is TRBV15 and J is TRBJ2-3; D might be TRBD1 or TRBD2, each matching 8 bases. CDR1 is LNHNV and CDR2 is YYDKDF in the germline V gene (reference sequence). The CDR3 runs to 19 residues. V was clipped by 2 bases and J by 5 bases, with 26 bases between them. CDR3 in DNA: TGTGCCACCAGCAGAAACAGGGGGTTGAGTAGCGGGGATTTAGATACGCAGTATTTT. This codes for CATSRNRGLSSGDLDTQYF.

CDR3 sequence (DNA): TGTGCCAGCAGCTCAGCTAGGTCAGATACGCAGTATTTT. Translated, it gives CASSSARSDTQYF. The V gene is TRBV7-2, the J gene TRBJ2-3; D gene uncertain. This CDR3 region has 13 residues. V was shortened by 4 bases and J by 4 bases, with 9 bases between the two germline ends. Germline CDR1 and CDR2: SGHTA and FQGNSA.

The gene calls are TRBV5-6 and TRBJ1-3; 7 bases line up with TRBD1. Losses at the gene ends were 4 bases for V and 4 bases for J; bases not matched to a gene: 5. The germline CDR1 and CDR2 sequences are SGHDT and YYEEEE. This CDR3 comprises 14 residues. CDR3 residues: CASSTGAGGNTIYF. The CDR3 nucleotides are TGTGCCAGCAGCACAGGGGCGGGGGGAAACACCATATATTTT.

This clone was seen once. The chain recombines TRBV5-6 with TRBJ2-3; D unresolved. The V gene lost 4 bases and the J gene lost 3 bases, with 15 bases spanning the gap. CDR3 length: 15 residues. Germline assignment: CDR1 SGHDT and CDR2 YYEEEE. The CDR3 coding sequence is TGTGCCAGCAGCCGCCCGGGCGGTATAACAGATACGCAGTATTTT. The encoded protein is CASSRPGGITDTQYF.

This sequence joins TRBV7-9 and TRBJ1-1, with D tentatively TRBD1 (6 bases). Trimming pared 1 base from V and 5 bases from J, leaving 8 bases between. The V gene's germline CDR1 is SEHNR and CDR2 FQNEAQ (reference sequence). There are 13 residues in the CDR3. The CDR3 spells CASSLDRGTEAFF. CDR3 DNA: TGTGCCAGCAGCTTAGATAGGGGGACTGAAGCTTTCTTT.

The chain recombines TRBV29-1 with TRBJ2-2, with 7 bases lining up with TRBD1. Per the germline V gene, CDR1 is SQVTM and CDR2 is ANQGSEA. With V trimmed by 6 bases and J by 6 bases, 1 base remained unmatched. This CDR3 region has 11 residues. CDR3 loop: CSVRGPGELFF. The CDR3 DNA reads TGCAGCGTAAGGGGGCCCGGGGAGCTGTTTTTT.

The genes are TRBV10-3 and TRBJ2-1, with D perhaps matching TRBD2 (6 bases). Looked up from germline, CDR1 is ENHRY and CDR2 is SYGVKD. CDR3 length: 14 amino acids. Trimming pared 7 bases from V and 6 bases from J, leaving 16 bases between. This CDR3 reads CAIKEGLATNEQFF. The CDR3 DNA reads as TGTGCCATCAAGGAGGGCCTAGCAACCAATGAGCAGTTCTTC.

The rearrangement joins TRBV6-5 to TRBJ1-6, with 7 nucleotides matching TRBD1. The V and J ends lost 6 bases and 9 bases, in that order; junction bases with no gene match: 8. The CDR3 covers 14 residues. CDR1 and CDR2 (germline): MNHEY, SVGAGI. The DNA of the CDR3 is TGTGCCAGCAGACCTGGGACAGCGTTTTCACCCCTCCACTTT. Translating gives CASRPGTAFSPLHF.

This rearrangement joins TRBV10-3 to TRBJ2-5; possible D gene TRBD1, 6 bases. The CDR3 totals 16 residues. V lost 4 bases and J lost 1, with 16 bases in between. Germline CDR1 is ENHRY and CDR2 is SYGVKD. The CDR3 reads CAISGGNQGFQETQYF. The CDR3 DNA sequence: TGTGCCATCAGTGGAGGGAACCAGGGGTTCCAAGAGACCCAGTACTTC.

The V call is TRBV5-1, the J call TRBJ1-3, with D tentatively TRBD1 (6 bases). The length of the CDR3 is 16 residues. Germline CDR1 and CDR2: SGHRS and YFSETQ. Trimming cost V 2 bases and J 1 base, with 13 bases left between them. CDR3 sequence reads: CASSLMDSSSGNTIYF. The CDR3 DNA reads TGCGCCAGCAGCTTAATGGACAGTTCATCTGGAAACACCATATATTTT.

The CDR3 DNA reads TGTGCCAGCAGCTTGGGCTTAGGCTACGAGCAGTACTTC. This encodes CASSLGLGYEQYF. The chain carries TRBV7-8 and TRBJ2-7; D not resolved. The CDR3 has 13 residues. Germline V lookup: CDR1 SGHVS, CDR2 FQNEAQ. V was trimmed by 3 bases and J by 3 bases, leaving 9 bases between them.

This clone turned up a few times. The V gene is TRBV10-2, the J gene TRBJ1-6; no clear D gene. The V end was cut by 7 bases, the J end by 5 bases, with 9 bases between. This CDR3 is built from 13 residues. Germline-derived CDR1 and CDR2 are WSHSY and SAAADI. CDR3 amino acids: CASTPSNNSPLHF. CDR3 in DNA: TGCGCCAGCACTCCATCCAATAATTCACCCCTCCACTTT.

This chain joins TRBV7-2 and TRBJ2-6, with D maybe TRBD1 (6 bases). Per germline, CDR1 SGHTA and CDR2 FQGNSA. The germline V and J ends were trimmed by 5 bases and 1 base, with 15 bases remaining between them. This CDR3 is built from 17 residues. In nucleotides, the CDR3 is TGTGCCAGCAGCACCCAGGGGCTCCCATCTGGGGCCAACGTCCTGACTTTC. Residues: CASSTQGLPSGANVLTF.

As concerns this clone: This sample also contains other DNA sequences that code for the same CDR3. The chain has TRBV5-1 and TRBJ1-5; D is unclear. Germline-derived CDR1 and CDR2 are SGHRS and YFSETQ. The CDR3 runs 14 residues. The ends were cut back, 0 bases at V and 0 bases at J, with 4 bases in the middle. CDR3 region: CASSLEGSNQPQHF. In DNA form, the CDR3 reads TGCGCCAGCAGCTTGGAGGGTAGCAATCAGCCCCAGCATTTT.

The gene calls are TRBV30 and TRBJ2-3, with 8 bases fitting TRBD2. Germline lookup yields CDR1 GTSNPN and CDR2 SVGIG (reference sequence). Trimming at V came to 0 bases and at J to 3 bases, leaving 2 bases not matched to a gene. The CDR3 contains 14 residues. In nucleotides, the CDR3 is TGTGCCTGGAGTGTGGGACTAGGTACAGATACGCAGTATTTT. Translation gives CAWSVGLGTDTQYF.

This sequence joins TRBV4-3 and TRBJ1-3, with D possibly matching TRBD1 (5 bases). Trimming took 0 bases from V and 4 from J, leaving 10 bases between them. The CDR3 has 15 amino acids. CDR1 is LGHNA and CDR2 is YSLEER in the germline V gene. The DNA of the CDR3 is TGCGCCAGCAGCCAAGAACGGGGGTCCGGAAACACCATATATTTT. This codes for CASSQERGSGNTIYF.

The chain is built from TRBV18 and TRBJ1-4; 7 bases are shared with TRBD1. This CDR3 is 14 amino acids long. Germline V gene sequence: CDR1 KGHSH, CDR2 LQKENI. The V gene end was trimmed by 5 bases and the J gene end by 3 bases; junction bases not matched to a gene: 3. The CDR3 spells CASSSTGPNEKLFF. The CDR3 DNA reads TGTGCCAGCTCATCGACAGGGCCTAATGAAAAACTGTTTTTT.